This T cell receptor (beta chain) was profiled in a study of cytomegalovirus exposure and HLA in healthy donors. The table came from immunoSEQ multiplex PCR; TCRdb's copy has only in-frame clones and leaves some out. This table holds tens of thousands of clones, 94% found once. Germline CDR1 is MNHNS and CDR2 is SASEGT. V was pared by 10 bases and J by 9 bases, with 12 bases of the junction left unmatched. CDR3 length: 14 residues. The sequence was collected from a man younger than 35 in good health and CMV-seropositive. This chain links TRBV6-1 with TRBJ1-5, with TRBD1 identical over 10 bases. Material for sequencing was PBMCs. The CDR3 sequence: CATSPGQGSRPQHF. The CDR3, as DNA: TGTGCCACCTCTCCGGGACAGGGGTCCCGGCCCCAGCATTTT.